These 21 T cell receptor beta chains were all obtained from the same sample, sequenced in a study of T cell repertoires in cytomegalovirus infection. TCRdb re-derived calls from the reads in MiXCR, one entry per CDR3 protein. The table has nearly 550,000 distinct CDR3 sequences, more than 15% seen once. Sequences were obtained from CD8+ T cells from PBMCs. The receptors were gathered from a human donor in good health (CMV status not recorded). Some clones in this sample may be carry-over from other donors' samples.

In its sample, this clonotype was seen many times. V usage is TRBV4-1 and J usage is TRBJ2-1; D unresolved. The germline V gene encodes CDR1 MGHRA and CDR2 YSYEKL. V dropped 1 base and J dropped 6 bases, with 7 bases sitting between them. This CDR3 is built from 13 residues. Here the CDR3 reads CASSQVASNEQFF. The CDR3 DNA reads TGCGCCAGCAGCCAAGTTGCGAGCAATGAGCAGTTCTTC.

The CDR3 loop reads CSASTPGQESYEQYF. CDR3 in DNA: TGCAGTGCTAGTACACCGGGACAGGAATCCTACGAGCAGTACTTC. The rearrangement joins TRBV20-1 to TRBJ2-7; 8 bases map to TRBD1. The V gene's germline CDR1 is DFQATT and CDR2 SNEGSKA (reference sequence). Losses at the gene ends were 3 bases for V and 1 base for J; bases not matched to a gene: 8. The CDR3 has 15 amino acids.

This rearrangement joins TRBV18 to TRBJ1-2; 9 bases map to TRBD1. Germline V gene lookup returns CDR1 KGHSH and CDR2 LQKENI. The CDR3 runs to 15 residues. The J segment lost 4 bases and the V segment lost 0 bases, leaving 3 bases of the junction unmatched. The CDR3 loop is CASSPPDRGPYGYTF. In DNA form, the CDR3 reads TGTGCCAGCTCACCACCGGACAGGGGCCCCTATGGCTACACCTTC.

This sequence joins TRBV7-9 and TRBJ2-3; unclear D gene. The CDR3 length is 14 residues. Germline CDR1 and CDR2: SEHNR and FQNEAQ (reference sequence). V was pared by 5 bases and J by 0 bases, with 9 bases between. The CDR3 protein is CASSDHSSTDTQYF. The CDR3 coding sequence is TGTGCCAGCAGCGACCATTCTAGCACAGATACGCAGTATTTT.

This clonotype was detected many times. CDR3: CASSRMNTEAFF. The CDR3 DNA reads TGTGCCAGCAGTCGCATGAACACTGAAGCTTTCTTT. The chain combines TRBV7-9 with TRBJ1-1; D remains ambiguous. Trimming took 6 bases from V and 0 from J, leaving 5 bases between them. Germline V gene data show CDR1 as SEHNR and CDR2 as FQNEAQ (reference sequence). CDR3 length: 12 residues.

This chain joins TRBV5-1 and TRBJ2-3, with TRBD2 matching 7 bases. The V gene's germline CDR1 is SGHRS and CDR2 YFSETQ. After removal of 4 bases from V and 2 bases from J, the junction contained 10 bases not matched to a gene. The CDR3 runs 16 residues. The CDR3 spells CASSPNGAGDTDTQYF. For the CDR3, the DNA is TGCGCCAGCAGCCCGAACGGCGCGGGAGACACAGATACGCAGTATTTT.

This clonotype was recorded at least ten times. The rearrangement uses TRBV7-9 and TRBJ2-7; D is uncertain. V was cut by 4 bases and J by 2 bases, with 12 bases left in between. The germline V gene has CDR1 SEHNR and CDR2 FQNEAQ (reference sequence). This CDR3 is 14 amino acids long. CDR3 bases: TGTGCCAGCAGCTCGGCAGACCAAACCTACGAGCAGTACTTC. It yields the protein CASSSADQTYEQYF. The entire variable domain, with the rest obtained from reference TRBV7-9 and TRBJ2-7, is as follows: DTGVSQNPRHKITKRGQNVTFRCDPISEHNRLYWYRQTLGQGPEFLTYFQNEAQLEKSRLLSDRFSAERPKGSFSTLEIQRTEQGDSAMYLCASSSADQTYEQYFGPGTRLTVT.

To note about this clonotype: Just one base apart from a much larger clone, this may be a read error. Without the conserved terminal phenylalanine or tryptophan, this CDR3 likely stems from a read error. The chain joins TRBV7-6 to TRBJ2-1; 8 bases line up with TRBD1. Germline values: CDR1 SGHVS, CDR2 FNYEAQ. V shed 5 bases, J shed 0 bases, and the junction held 6 bases outside the gene matches. The CDR3 sequence is 16 residues long. The CDR3 nucleotides read TGTGCCAGCAGCCCCCGGACAGGGCCCTCCTACAATGAGCAGTTCTGC. Translating it yields CASSPRTGPSYNEQFC.

This clonotype was recorded a few times. J is TRBJ2-1 and V is TRBV27, with D tentatively TRBD2 (7 bases). The V end lost 1 base, the J end lost 2 bases, and 12 bases lay between the germline ends. CDR3 length equals 16 residues. Germline V gene data show CDR1 as MNHEY and CDR2 as SMNVEV (reference sequence). The CDR3 sequence is CASSLLGGAAYNEQFF. The CDR3 DNA sequence: TGTGCCAGCAGTTTATTAGGGGGGGCTGCCTACAATGAGCAGTTCTTC.

At least ten counts were recorded for this clonotype. V usage is TRBV7-8 and J usage is TRBJ1-3; D unresolved. The CDR3 runs to 16 residues. Germline values: CDR1 SGHVS, CDR2 FQNEAQ. V was trimmed by 5 bases and J by 0 bases, leaving 14 bases between them. CDR3 amino acids: CASSATRSSSGNTIYF. CDR3 bases: TGTGCCAGCAGCGCAACCCGGAGCAGCTCTGGAAACACCATATATTTT.

This clonotype was counted ten times or more. The chain has TRBV4-1 and TRBJ1-1; D uncertain. The CDR3 is 16 amino acids. Trimming removed 4 bases from V and 0 bases from J, with 15 bases in between. Germline CDR1 is MGHRA and CDR2 is YSYEKL. CDR3 residues: CASSRSGETVNTEAFF. The CDR3, as DNA: TGCGCCAGCAGCCGCTCGGGAGAGACGGTGAACACTGAAGCTTTCTTT.

Many counts were recorded for this clonotype. The chain employs TRBV12-5 and TRBJ1-1; no reliable D call. The ends were cut back, 7 bases at V and 1 base at J, with 7 bases in the middle. The CDR3 runs to 12 residues. Germline V gives CDR1 LGHNT, CDR2 FRNRAP. The CDR3 reads CASDLGNTEAFF. The CDR3 DNA reads as TGTGCTAGTGACTTAGGGAACACTGAAGCTTTCTTT. Full variable domain (rest looked up from reference TRBV12-5 and TRBJ1-1): DARVTQTPRHKVTEMGQEVTMRCQPILGHNTVFWYRQTMMQGLELLAYFRNRAPLDDSGMPKDRFSAEMPDATLATLKIQPSEPRDSAVYFCASDLGNTEAFFGQGTRLTVV.

J is TRBJ2-7 and V is TRBV5-6, with D tentatively TRBD1 (5 bases). Germline loops: CDR1 SGHDT, CDR2 YYEEEE. The V and J ends lost 4 bases and 4 bases respectively, with 21 bases between them. This CDR3 region has 16 residues. The CDR3 DNA sequence: TGTGCCAGCAGCAAATCTCGACAGATCCTGATTTACGAGCAGTACTTC. Its translation: CASSKSRQILIYEQYF.

In this sample, this clonotype turned up many times. The V gene is TRBV12-5, the J gene TRBJ1-1, with D perhaps matching TRBD1 (5 bases). V lost 3 bases and J lost 2, with 13 bases in between. Germline assignment: CDR1 LGHNT and CDR2 FRNRAP. The CDR3 spans 15 residues. CDR3: CASGFGGAENTEAFF. Here the CDR3 DNA reads TGTGCTAGTGGTTTCGGAGGGGCGGAAAACACTGAAGCTTTCTTT.

This clonotype was detected ten times or more. The chain joins TRBV7-8 to TRBJ2-3; D is ambiguous. The CDR3 has 16 amino acids. CDR1 and CDR2 (germline): SGHVS, FQNEAQ. V was trimmed by 5 bases and J by 0 bases, leaving 15 bases between them. The CDR3 coding sequence is TGTGCCAGCAGCCCATACAGCCCTCTGAGCACAGATACGCAGTATTTT. Its protein is CASSPYSPLSTDTQYF.

This clonotype was seen a few times. The chain couples TRBV24-1 to TRBJ1-2; D possibly corresponds to TRBD1 (5 bases). Germline CDR1 KGHDR, CDR2 SFDVKD. The CDR3 loop spans 14 amino acids. Trimming took off 1 base at V and 4 bases at J, with 9 bases between the two ends. The DNA of the CDR3 is TGTGCCACCAGTGATTTTGGGGGGAGCTATGGCTACACCTTC. As protein: CATSDFGGSYGYTF.

The table lists this clonotype with a few counts. The rearrangement uses TRBV13 and TRBJ2-7; the match to TRBD2 covers 13 bases. Unmatched junction bases numbered 8, after V lost 5 bases and J lost 4 bases. The CDR3 runs 16 residues. From germline, CDR1 is PRHDT and CDR2 FYEKMQ (reference sequence). The DNA of the CDR3 is TGTGCCAGCAGCGGGACTAGCGGGGCCAGTATATACGAGCAGTACTTC. The encoded protein is CASSGTSGASIYEQYF.

This clonotype occurred many times. The gene calls are TRBV19 and TRBJ1-1; no clear D. Germline V gene sequence: CDR1 LNHDA, CDR2 SQIVND (reference sequence). Trimming removed 0 bases from V and 0 bases from J, with 5 bases in between. The CDR3 consists of 14 residues. The CDR3 sequence is CASSIDRLNTEAFF. In DNA form, the CDR3 reads TGTGCCAGTAGTATAGACAGGCTGAACACTGAAGCTTTCTTT.

This clonotype has at least ten counts. The chain recombines TRBV6-5 with TRBJ1-3; D call uncertain. Trimming pared 4 bases from V and 8 bases from J, leaving 9 bases between. The germline gives CDR1 MNHEY, CDR2 SVGAGI. The CDR3 totals 12 residues. CDR3 sequence (DNA): TGTGCCAGCAGTTTTGGCGGAGACACCATATATTTT. Residues: CASSFGGDTIYF.

This clonotype has more than one count but fewer than ten. The chain is built from TRBV6-6 and TRBJ2-3; D gene unclear. Trimming removed 2 bases from V and 0 bases from J, with 21 bases in between. This CDR3 has 19 residues. Germline CDR1 and CDR2: MNHNY and SVGAGI (reference sequence). This CDR3 reads CASSYPAGTDGRSTDTQYF. DNA for the CDR3: TGTGCCAGCAGTTACCCAGCTGGTACGGACGGACGTAGCACAGATACGCAGTATTTT.

This clonotype was seen only a few times. J is TRBJ1-1 and V is TRBV4-1; no reliable D call. Germline assignment: CDR1 MGHRA and CDR2 YSYEKL. This CDR3 has 15 residues. V lost 1 base, J lost 4 bases, and 13 bases lay in between. Written as DNA, the CDR3 is TGCGCCAGCAGCCAAGCAAAAGAGGGAAGCACTGAAGCTTTCTTT. Protein: CASSQAKEGSTEAFF.